In its sample, the clone carrying this T cell receptor beta chain was seen many times. V lost 6 bases and J lost 7; bases outside the gene matches: 9. CDR1 is LNHNV, CDR2 YYDKDF, per germline (reference sequence). CDR3 length equals 13 residues. This record belongs to a study of blood T cells in healthy people across ages. Across the whole study: Using template switching, researchers captured about one barcoded beta molecule for each two T cells.

PCR was performed a second time for about 7 to 12 cycles using a sample-barcoded 5' primer and a J-beta primer mix. Via MiXCR, TCRdb re-called the 5' RACE reads, giving one row per CDR3 protein. The table has roughly 700,000 distinct CDR3 sequences, about 32% seen once. The receptor comes from a woman of 80 years or more in good health. This chain connects TRBV15 to TRBJ2-7; 7 positions agree with TRBD1. The sequenced material came from blood. CDR3 protein: CATSFFRGNEQYF. In DNA, the CDR3 is TGTGCCACCAGTTTCTTCAGGGGGAATGAGCAGTACTTC.